Sequencing of this T cell receptor beta chain was carried out in a study of blood T cell repertoires in COVID-19. Study-level information: Samples of COVID-19 (acute and convalescent) were obtained from the United States, Italy and Spain. Sources were T cells, B-cell-depleted T cells, or PBMCs; the material itself was cDNA or gDNA.

Original methodology: Reference gene primer amplification gave nucleated cell count estimates. The method was immunoSEQ multiplex PCR; TCRdb's version includes in-frame clones alone and lacks a portion of them. V, J and clone size derive from that table, while D and trimming were established from the DNA sequence. The repertoire has around 120,000 clones, approximately 90% of them found once; the top ten carry about 30%. V trimming: 6 bases; J trimming: 8 bases; junction bases outside the gene matches: 4. Germline CDR1 is MNHNY and CDR2 is SVGAGI (reference sequence). The CDR3 is made up of 15 amino acids.

The sample comprised peripheral blood. The chain is built from TRBV6-6 and TRBJ2-1; the match to TRBD2 covers 16 bases. This TCR was sampled from a woman older than 75 with acute or convalescent COVID-19. CDR3 in amino acids: CASRPGLAGGDEQFF. In DNA, the CDR3 is TGTGCCAGCAGACCGGGACTAGCGGGGGGGGATGAGCAGTTCTTC.